This entry lists 14 T cell receptor beta chains sequenced from one sample in a study of neoadjuvant anti-PD-1 for oral cavity cancer. The assay was immunoSEQ multiplex PCR, and TCRdb's table has in-frame clones only and misses some. The table lists approximately 15,000 clones, 55% to 70% of them singletons. The sample was PBMCs, taken before nivolumab (anti-PD-1) treatment. The source is a person between 35 and 79 years old with oral cavity squamous cell carcinoma.

This clone was counted a single time. This chain links TRBV6-4 with TRBJ2-3; 8 nucleotides match TRBD2. Germline assignment: CDR1 MRHNA and CDR2 SNTAGT. The CDR3 has 12 amino acids. The ends lost 2 bases at V and 9 bases at J; junction bases unmatched: 1. Here the CDR3 reads CASSDPSGTQYF. The CDR3 coding sequence is TGTGCCAGCAGTGACCCTAGCGGGACGCAGTATTTT.

This clone has only a few counts. This sequence joins TRBV6-1 and TRBJ2-7; 9 nucleotides agree with TRBD1. This CDR3 spans 15 amino acids. The V gene end was trimmed by 6 bases and the J gene end by 2 bases; junction bases not matched to a gene: 8. The germline gives CDR1 MNHNS, CDR2 SASEGT. CDR3 sequence: CASSQNRDRAYEQYF. The CDR3 coding sequence is TGTGCCAGCAGCCAAAACCGGGACAGGGCCTACGAGCAGTACTTC.

V usage is TRBV4-2 and J usage is TRBJ1-5; D not certain. This CDR3 comprises 16 residues. The V gene lost 0 bases and the J gene lost 2 bases, with 11 bases spanning the gap. The V gene's germline CDR1 is LGHNA and CDR2 YNFKEQ. The CDR3 reads CASSQDWGEGNQPQHF. In nucleotides, the CDR3 is TGTGCCAGCAGCCAAGATTGGGGAGAAGGCAATCAGCCCCAGCATTTT.

V usage is TRBV5-6 and J usage is TRBJ1-5; 7 bases agree with TRBD1. The length of the CDR3 is 15 residues. Germline-derived CDR1 and CDR2 are SGHDT and YYEEEE. Trimming took 3 bases from V and 6 from J; bases not matched to a gene: 9. The CDR3 region has the DNA TGTGCCAGCAGCTCCGCTCAGACAGGGTTTCAGCCCCAGCATTTT. It is translated as CASSSAQTGFQPQHF. The variable domain in full, completed from reference TRBV5-6 and TRBJ1-5, reads DAGVTQSPTHLIKTRGQQVTLRCSPKSGHDTVSWYQQALGQGPQFIFQYYEEEERQRGNFPDRFSGHQFPNYSSELNVNALLLGDSALYLCASSSAQTGFQPQHFGDGTRLSIL.

The gene calls are TRBV5-6 and TRBJ2-1; D is ambiguous. The CDR3 runs to 12 residues. The ends were cut back, 0 bases at V and 9 bases at J, with 7 bases in the middle. Germline CDR1 and CDR2: SGHDT and YYEEEE. The chain's CDR3 is CASSLVLSEQFF. The CDR3 DNA follows: TGTGCCAGCAGCTTGGTTCTGAGTGAGCAGTTCTTC.

V is TRBV19 and J is TRBJ1-1; 10 nucleotides match TRBD1. Per the germline V gene, CDR1 is LNHDA and CDR2 is SQIVND (reference sequence). CDR3 length: 17 amino acids. The V segment lost 6 bases and the J segment 0 bases; nucleotides outside the gene matches: 10. In nucleotides, the CDR3 is TGTGCCAGTAGCGCACGGGGACAGGGGACCATGAACACTGAAGCTTTCTTT. Amino acid sequence: CASSARGQGTMNTEAFF.

The V gene is TRBV29-1, the J gene TRBJ2-3; TRBD2 matches 9 bases. The CDR3 spans 15 residues. Germline CDR1 SQVTM, CDR2 ANQGSEA. V shed 1 base and J 8 bases; nucleotides not matched to a gene: 10. CDR3 nucleotides: TGCAGCGTTGAAGGGGTGGGAGCTAGCGGGACTACGCAGTATTTT. Translated: CSVEGVGASGTTQYF.

The V gene is TRBV10-1, the J gene TRBJ1-5, with D perhaps matching TRBD1 (6 bases). The V end was cut by 2 bases, the J end by 7 bases, with 9 bases between. The CDR3 runs to 13 residues. Germline CDR1 is WNHNN and CDR2 is SYGVQD (reference sequence). DNA for the CDR3: TGCGCCAGCAGTGAGGAGGGGGAACAGCCCCAGCATTTT. Protein: CASSEEGEQPQHF.

A few counts support this clone. This chain links TRBV7-8 with TRBJ1-5, with D perhaps matching TRBD1 (5 bases). The CDR3 spans 15 residues. Germline V lookup: CDR1 SGHVS, CDR2 FQNEAQ. The V and J ends lost 8 bases and 2 bases respectively, with 16 bases between them. CDR3 DNA sequence: TGTGCCAGCGGGGACGGGGAATCTCGCAATCAGCCCCAGCATTTT. It codes for CASGDGESRNQPQHF.

The V gene is TRBV11-3, the J gene TRBJ2-1; D may match TRBD1 or TRBD2 (5 bases each). CDR1 SGHNT and CDR2 YENEEA come from the germline V gene. This CDR3 has 13 residues. V was pared by 5 bases and J by 9 bases, with 14 bases between. As DNA, the CDR3 is TGTGCCAGCAGCCCCCCGGGGCAGGTTGAGCAGTTCTTC. Translating it yields CASSPPGQVEQFF.

The gene calls are TRBV25-1 and TRBJ2-7; D possibly uses TRBD1 or TRBD2 (5 bases each). V was cut by 2 bases and J by 0 bases, with 8 bases left in between. The CDR3 length is 14 residues. The germline gives CDR1 MGHDK, CDR2 SYGVNS. The CDR3 DNA reads as TGTGCCAGCAGTGAAGGTGGGACCTCCTACGAGCAGTACTTC. The encoded protein is CASSEGGTSYEQYF.

The V gene is TRBV28, the J gene TRBJ2-5, with D perhaps matching TRBD1 or TRBD2 (5 bases each). Between the trimmed V and J ends, which lost 5 bases and 10 bases, there was a span of 17 bases. From germline, CDR1 is MDHEN and CDR2 SYDVKM. The CDR3 covers 13 residues. CDR3 loop: CASSRGRAVGQYF. CDR3 bases: TGTGCCAGCAGTCGGGGCAGGGCCGTGGGCCAGTACTTC.

The chain employs TRBV27 and TRBJ1-5; TRBD1 agrees at 8 bases. The CDR3 is 15 residues long. Per germline, CDR1 MNHEY and CDR2 SMNVEV (reference sequence). Germline trimming cut 4 bases from V and 5 bases from J; bases unmatched to any gene: 7. The CDR3 loop reads CASSSIGQGDQPQHF. The CDR3 region has the DNA TGTGCCAGCAGTTCGATCGGACAGGGAGATCAGCCCCAGCATTTT.

V and J are TRBV27 and TRBJ1-5, with a possible D match to TRBD1 (5 bases). Trimming left V 6 bases short and J 7 bases short, with 16 bases between. The CDR3 consists of 14 residues. Germline V CDR1 and CDR2: MNHEY, SMNVEV (reference sequence). CDR3 residues: CASRTQGSGQPQHF. For the CDR3, the DNA is TGTGCCAGCAGAACCCAGGGTTCCGGGCAGCCCCAGCATTTT.